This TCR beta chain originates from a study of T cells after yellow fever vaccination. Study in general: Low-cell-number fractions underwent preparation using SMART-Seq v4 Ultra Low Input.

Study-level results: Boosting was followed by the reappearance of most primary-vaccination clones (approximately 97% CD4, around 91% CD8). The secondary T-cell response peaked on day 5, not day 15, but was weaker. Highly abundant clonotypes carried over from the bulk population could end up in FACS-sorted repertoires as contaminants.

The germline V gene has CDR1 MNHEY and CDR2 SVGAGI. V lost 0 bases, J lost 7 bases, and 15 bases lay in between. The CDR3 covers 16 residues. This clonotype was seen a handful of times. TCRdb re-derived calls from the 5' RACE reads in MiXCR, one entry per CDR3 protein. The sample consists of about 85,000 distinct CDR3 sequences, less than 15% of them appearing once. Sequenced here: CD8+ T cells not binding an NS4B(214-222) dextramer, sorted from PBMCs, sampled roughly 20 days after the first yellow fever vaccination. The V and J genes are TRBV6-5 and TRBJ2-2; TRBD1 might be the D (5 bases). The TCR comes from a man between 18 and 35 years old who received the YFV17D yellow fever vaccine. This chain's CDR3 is CASSYSGAPESGELFF. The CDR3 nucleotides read TGTGCCAGCAGTTACTCAGGGGCTCCGGAGAGCGGGGAGCTGTTTTTT.